These 31 T cell receptor beta chains originate from one sample sequenced in a study of blood T cell repertoires in COVID-19. The data were produced by immunoSEQ multiplex PCR, yet TCRdb's version contains in-frame clones alone and is incomplete. The data show around 83,000 clones, around nine tenths seen once. Material for sequencing was peripheral blood. Receptors were obtained from a man in his 70s with active or convalescent COVID-19.

The chain recombines TRBV9 with TRBJ1-1; tentatively, D is TRBD1 (6 bases). The V gene lost 4 bases and the J gene lost 3 bases, with 19 bases spanning the gap. Germline CDR1 and CDR2: SGDLS and YYNGEE. The CDR3 sequence is 16 residues long. The CDR3 bases are TGTGCCAGCAGCCCCCCGCGGGGGGCCTTGGACACTGAAGCTTTCTTT. This codes for CASSPPRGALDTEAFF.

A single count supports this clone. The chain employs TRBV6-6 and TRBJ2-7, with 7 bases lining up with TRBD2. Per the germline V gene, CDR1 is MNHNY and CDR2 is SVGAGI (reference sequence). J gave up 2 bases and V 5 bases, and 15 bases lay outside the gene matches. The CDR3 is 17 amino acids. CDR3 region: CASSRSSGTGLTYEQYF. Here the CDR3 DNA reads TGTGCCAGCAGTCGGAGCAGCGGGACGGGCCTGACCTACGAGCAGTACTTC.

The V gene is TRBV24-1, the J gene TRBJ2-1, with 7 bases identical to TRBD2. The ends lost 4 bases at V and 1 base at J; junction bases unmatched: 6. CDR3 length: 16 amino acids. The germline CDR1 and CDR2 sequences are KGHDR and SFDVKD. The CDR3 DNA follows: TGTGCCACCAGTGACCCCAGCGGGGATTCCTACAATGAGCAGTTCTTC. Its translation: CATSDPSGDSYNEQFF.

The chain recombines TRBV4-3 with TRBJ1-2; D may be TRBD1 (6 bases). Per germline, CDR1 LGHNA and CDR2 YSLEER. Trimming pared 0 bases from V and 4 bases from J, leaving 9 bases between. The CDR3 totals 14 residues. This CDR3 is CASSQEPGAYGYTF. CDR3 sequence (DNA): TGCGCCAGCAGCCAAGAGCCAGGGGCCTATGGCTACACCTTC.

The chain combines TRBV6-1 with TRBJ1-2, with 7 bases matching TRBD1. The CDR3 has 16 residues. J lost 4 bases, V lost 4 bases, and 12 bases had no gene match. Germline V gene data show CDR1 as MNHNS and CDR2 as SASEGT. Written as DNA, the CDR3 is TGTGCCAGCAGTGCCCGGGACAGACGGGCTGGCTATGGCTACACCTTC. Translation gives CASSARDRRAGYGYTF.

V is TRBV4-3 and J is TRBJ1-5, with 8 bases lining up with TRBD1. From germline, CDR1 is LGHNA and CDR2 YSLEER. The CDR3 is 19 residues long. The ends lost 2 bases at V and 0 bases at J; junction bases unmatched: 12. This CDR3 reads CASSQSHQGAFYSNQPQHF. DNA of the CDR3: TGCGCCAGCAGCCAATCGCACCAGGGGGCCTTTTATAGCAATCAGCCCCAGCATTTT.

The chain uses TRBV7-9 and TRBJ2-1, with TRBD1 as a possible D gene (5 bases). The CDR3 has 13 amino acids. CDR1 is SEHNR, CDR2 FQNEAQ, per germline (reference sequence). Deletions cut 1 base from V and 5 bases from J, with 6 bases between. The CDR3 bases are TGTGCCAGCAGCTTAGACAGGAACAATGAGCAGTTCTTC. Encoded protein: CASSLDRNNEQFF.

A single count supports this clone. Here the CDR3 reads CAWSVRSYYGYTF. The CDR3 DNA follows: TGTGCCTGGAGTGTGAGGTCTTATTATGGCTACACCTTC. The chain links TRBV30 to TRBJ1-2, with unresolved D. The CDR3 has 13 amino acids. The germline CDR1 and CDR2 sequences are GTSNPN and SVGIG (reference sequence). V was clipped by 0 bases and J by 5 bases, with 10 bases between them. Full variable domain (missing parts from reference TRBV30 and TRBJ1-2): SQTIHQWPATLVQPVGSPLSLECTVEGTSNPNLYWYRQAAGRGLQLLFYSVGIGQISSEVPQNLSASRPQDRQFILSSKKLLLSDSGFYLCAWSVRSYYGYTFGSGTRLTVV.

This sequence joins TRBV18 and TRBJ1-6; 7 nucleotides align to TRBD1. CDR1 is KGHSH, CDR2 LQKENI, per germline. This CDR3 contains 16 residues. V shed 4 bases and J 9 bases; nucleotides not matched to a gene: 12. CDR3 DNA: TGTGCCAGCTCACTCTCAGGGGGACGCGAAGGTTCACCCCTCCACTTT. This codes for CASSLSGGREGSPLHF. Full variable domain (outside the CDR3, taken from reference TRBV18 and TRBJ1-6): NAGVMQNPRHLVRRRGQEARLRCSPMKGHSHVYWYRQLPEEGLKFMVYLQKENIIDESGMPKERFSAEFPKEGPSILRIQQVVRGDSAAYFCASSLSGGREGSPLHFGNGTRLTVT.

The rearrangement joins TRBV23-1 to TRBJ1-3, with TRBD1 identical over 7 bases. TRBV23-1 is an ORF for which the function is uncertain. Trimming cost V 4 bases and J 3 bases; bases outside gene matches: 12. The length of the CDR3 is 17 residues. CDR3 bases: TGCGCCAGCAGTCCTCACCAAAAGACAGGGAGTGGAAACACCATATATTTT. Protein: CASSPHQKTGSGNTIYF.

The chain employs TRBV19 and TRBJ2-1; D remains unclear. Germline V gene sequence: CDR1 LNHDA, CDR2 SQIVND (reference sequence). With 3 bases removed from V and 2 bases from J, the gap between germline ends came to 5 bases. The CDR3 consists of 13 residues. The CDR3 DNA reads TGTGCCAGTAGTATTAACACCTACAATGAGCAGTTCTTC. Residues: CASSINTYNEQFF.

This sequence joins TRBV28 and TRBJ1-2; TRBD1 agrees at 8 bases. The CDR3 loop spans 15 amino acids. Trimming at V came to 5 bases and at J to 2 bases, leaving 7 bases not matched to a gene. Germline-derived CDR1 and CDR2 are MDHEN and SYDVKM. The CDR3 DNA reads TGTGCCAGCAGTCCAGTAACAGGGGGAAACTATGGCTACACCTTC. Translation gives CASSPVTGGNYGYTF.

V is TRBV2 and J is TRBJ1-5, with D possibly TRBD1 on 6 matching bases. V shed 8 bases and J shed 0 bases, with 23 bases lying between them. CDR1 SNHLY and CDR2 FYNNEI come from the germline V gene. This CDR3 comprises 18 residues. Here the CDR3 reads CASQGEGQTFYSNQPQHF. The CDR3 coding sequence is TGTGCCAGCCAGGGCGAAGGACAGACATTTTATAGCAATCAGCCCCAGCATTTT.

The genes are TRBV2 and TRBJ1-1; 8 nucleotides agree with TRBD1. CDR3 length: 13 residues. Unmatched junction bases numbered 5, after V lost 6 bases and J lost 5 bases. Germline V gene lookup returns CDR1 SNHLY and CDR2 FYNNEI. The DNA for the CDR3 is TGTGCCAGCAGATTACAGGGGGAAACTGAAGCTTTCTTT. This encodes CASRLQGETEAFF. Based on the CDR3 plus reference TRBV2 and TRBJ1-1, the full variable domain is EPEVTQTPSHQVTQMGQEVILRCVPISNHLYFYWYRQILGQKVEFLVSFYNNEISEKSEIFDDQFSVERPDGSNFTLKIRSTKLEDSAMYFCASRLQGETEAFFGQGTRLTVV.

This chain uses TRBV9 with TRBJ2-7, with a weak D call TRBD2 (5 bases). The CDR3 runs to 13 residues. CDR1 is SGDLS, CDR2 YYNGEE, per germline. V shed 2 bases and J shed 9 bases, with 15 bases lying between them. In nucleotides, the CDR3 is TGTGCCAGCAGCGTTAACATACTCGGAGGGCAGTACTTC. Protein: CASSVNILGGQYF.

This sequence joins TRBV28 and TRBJ2-7, with no clear D. Germline loops: CDR1 MDHEN, CDR2 SYDVKM. The V and J ends lost 4 bases and 0 bases respectively, with 7 bases between them. This CDR3 is 13 amino acids long. The CDR3 sequence: CASSSEDSYEQYF. In nucleotides, the CDR3 is TGTGCCAGCAGTTCTGAGGACTCCTACGAGCAGTACTTC.

This clone was observed a few times. The V call is TRBV11-2, the J call TRBJ2-7; a weak D match, TRBD2 (5 bases). The germline V gene encodes CDR1 SGHAT and CDR2 FQNNGV. V was cut by 8 bases and J by 6 bases, with 17 bases left in between. The CDR3 totals 13 residues. Here the CDR3 DNA reads TGTGCCAGCGACTATACGGCGTTAGGCGAGCAGTACTTC. Protein product: CASDYTALGEQYF.

The J gene is TRBJ2-1, the V gene TRBV10-3; 7 nucleotides match TRBD1. V was pared by 5 bases and J by 5 bases, with 6 bases of the junction left unmatched. The CDR3 loop spans 14 amino acids. Looked up from germline, CDR1 is ENHRY and CDR2 is SYGVKD. In DNA, the CDR3 is TGTGCCATCAGTTCTGCAGGGGGTCACAATGAGCAGTTCTTC. Its protein is CAISSAGGHNEQFF.

This chain connects TRBV29-1 to TRBJ1-2; unclear D gene. Looked up from germline, CDR1 is SQVTM and CDR2 is ANQGSEA. The CDR3 has 16 residues. The V and J ends lost 3 bases and 5 bases respectively, with 22 bases between them. The CDR3 spells CSVDTYEGHLTYGYTF. CDR3 DNA: TGCAGCGTTGATACGTACGAGGGCCACCTTACGTATGGCTACACCTTC.

The chain is built from TRBV2 and TRBJ1-6, with D tentatively TRBD1 (5 bases). Germline CDR1 SNHLY, CDR2 FYNNEI. This CDR3 has 14 amino acids. The germline V and J ends were trimmed by 6 bases and 5 bases, with 11 bases remaining between them. CDR3 DNA sequence: TGTGCCAGCAGCTCGACAGTGAATAATTCACCCCTCCACTTT. It encodes CASSSTVNNSPLHF.

The J gene is TRBJ2-5, the V gene TRBV5-1; possibly TRBD2 for D (6 bases). Trimming took 3 bases from V and 5 from J, leaving 14 bases between them. The CDR3 is made up of 14 amino acids. Germline V gene lookup returns CDR1 SGHRS and CDR2 YFSETQ. The DNA of the CDR3 is TGCGCCAGCAGCTCCCTAGCGAGGGAGGAGACCCAGTACTTC. This codes for CASSSLAREETQYF.

This chain joins TRBV6-5 and TRBJ1-2; D is unresolved. CDR1 is MNHEY and CDR2 is SVGAGI in the germline V gene. V lost 0 bases to trimming and J lost 6 bases, with 8 bases between them. The CDR3 has 13 residues. CDR3 amino acids: CASSYSRRDGYTF. The CDR3 nucleotides are TGTGCCAGCAGTTACTCGAGGCGGGATGGCTACACCTTC.

The chain is built from TRBV5-6 and TRBJ1-1; 7 nucleotides align to TRBD1. CDR3 length equals 15 residues. Trimming at V came to 2 bases and at J to 2 bases, leaving 6 bases not matched to a gene. Germline V CDR1 and CDR2: SGHDT, YYEEEE. The CDR3 DNA follows: TGTGCCAGCAGCTTCCCCGGGACAGTAAACACTGAAGCTTTCTTT. It encodes CASSFPGTVNTEAFF.

A single count supports this clone. The chain carries TRBV20-1 and TRBJ2-7; a weak D match, TRBD2 (5 bases). V was pared by 3 bases and J by 2 bases, with 11 bases between. The length of the CDR3 is 13 residues. Germline lookup yields CDR1 DFQATT and CDR2 SNEGSKA (reference sequence). The CDR3 spells CSASGGPTYEQYF. The CDR3 nucleotides are TGCAGTGCTAGTGGCGGGCCCACCTACGAGCAGTACTTC.

The rearrangement uses TRBV9 and TRBJ1-3, with a tentative D call TRBD1 (6 bases). V was clipped by 4 bases and J by 0 bases, with 20 bases between them. Looked up from germline, CDR1 is SGDLS and CDR2 is YYNGEE. The CDR3 is 18 residues long. CDR3 residues: CASSKSLRTGHSGNTIYF. CDR3 DNA sequence: TGTGCCAGCAGCAAATCTCTCCGAACAGGGCACTCTGGAAACACCATATATTTT.

This clone was seen more than once but under ten times. The chain carries TRBV18 and TRBJ1-4; 8 nucleotides match TRBD1. This CDR3 is 16 amino acids long. CDR1 and CDR2 from the germline V gene are KGHSH and LQKENI. V shed 1 base, J shed 7 bases, and the junction held 8 bases outside the gene matches. Here the CDR3 DNA reads TGTGCCAGCTCACCACTTGGACAGGGATCTCTTGAAAAACTGTTTTTT. It yields the protein CASSPLGQGSLEKLFF.

The chain recombines TRBV12-5 with TRBJ2-3, with 7 nucleotides matching TRBD2. This CDR3 region has 15 residues. The germline V gene has CDR1 LGHNT and CDR2 FRNRAP. The V gene end was trimmed by 2 bases and the J gene end by 1 base; junction bases not matched to a gene: 3. This CDR3 reads CASGLTSEGTDTQYF. The DNA of the CDR3 is TGTGCTAGTGGTTTGACTAGCGAGGGCACAGATACGCAGTATTTT.

J is TRBJ1-6 and V is TRBV3-1 (or the pseudogene TRBV3-2), with 8 bases aligning to TRBD1. The CDR3 contains 15 residues. Per germline, CDR1 LGHDT and CDR2 YNNKEL (reference sequence). With 3 bases clipped from V and 7 bases from J, the junction kept 5 bases outside the gene matches. CDR3 DNA sequence: TGTGCCAGCAGCCAGCAGGACAGGGCGAATTCACCCCTCCACTTT. Its protein product is CASSQQDRANSPLHF.

The chain has TRBV18 and TRBJ1-5, with no clear D. With 3 bases removed from V and 0 bases from J, the gap between germline ends came to 18 bases. The CDR3 contains 18 residues. Germline V lookup: CDR1 KGHSH, CDR2 LQKENI. DNA of the CDR3: TGTGCCAGCTCACCTACACGAGGGTCCGCTTATAGCAATCAGCCCCAGCATTTT. It yields the protein CASSPTRGSAYSNQPQHF.

The DNA for the CDR3 is TGTGCCAGCAGTTACTCGAGATTGCGTCAGCCCCAGCATTTT. This encodes CASSYSRLRQPQHF. The rearrangement uses TRBV6-5 and TRBJ1-5; D unclear. There are 14 residues in the CDR3. V was clipped by 0 bases and J by 6 bases, with 9 bases between them. Looked up from germline, CDR1 is MNHEY and CDR2 is SVGAGI.

The genes are TRBV25-1 and TRBJ1-4; weak D call: TRBD1 (5 bases). Germline V lookup: CDR1 MGHDK, CDR2 SYGVNS. Between the trimmed V and J ends, which lost 3 bases and 7 bases, there was a span of 15 bases. This CDR3 contains 15 residues. Here the CDR3 DNA reads TGTGCCAGCAGTGATCTCGGGACTCTGGGTGAAAAACTGTTTTTT. This translates into CASSDLGTLGEKLFF.